The 23 T cell receptor beta chains in this list originate from one sample, sequenced in a study of shared clonotypes between healthy human individuals. CD45RO-negative, CCR7-selected cells formed the naive CD8 fraction, which excluded terminally differentiated effector memory CD45RA+ cells. Assay: immunoSEQ multiplex PCR; the TCRdb copy retains only in-frame clones and omits some. The sample contains hundreds of thousands of clones, almost 95% of which appear only once. Specimen: naive CD8+ T cells sorted from blood. The receptors were gathered from a man aged 25-40 years in good health.

Here the CDR3 DNA reads TGTGCCAGCAGCCAAGACAGCATCCGGGGGAGCTCCTACGAGCAGTACTTC. Amino acid sequence: CASSQDSIRGSSYEQYF. The chain links TRBV4-2 to TRBJ2-7, with D tentatively TRBD2 (6 bases). The germline V and J ends were trimmed by 0 bases and 0 bases, with 15 bases remaining between them. The CDR3 totals 17 residues. In germline, CDR1 is LGHNA, CDR2 YNFKEQ.

The rearrangement uses TRBV11-2 and TRBJ1-1; 7 bases match TRBD1. The J segment lost 11 bases and the V segment lost 2 bases, leaving 5 bases of the junction unmatched. The CDR3 spans 12 residues. The germline V gene has CDR1 SGHAT and CDR2 FQNNGV. The DNA for the CDR3 is TGTGCCAGCAGCTTAACAGGACAGGCGGCTTTCTTT. It is translated as CASSLTGQAAFF.

V usage is TRBV5-6 and J usage is TRBJ2-1; TRBD2 agrees at 8 bases. Germline lookup yields CDR1 SGHDT and CDR2 YYEEEE. The J segment lost 3 bases and the V segment lost 4 bases, leaving 6 bases of the junction unmatched. This CDR3 has 15 residues. The CDR3 loop is CASSQERENYNEQFF. The CDR3 DNA is TGTGCCAGCAGCCAGGAGCGGGAGAACTACAATGAGCAGTTCTTC. The full variable domain, rest sourced from reference TRBV5-6 and TRBJ2-1, is DAGVTQSPTHLIKTRGQQVTLRCSPKSGHDTVSWYQQALGQGPQFIFQYYEEEERQRGNFPDRFSGHQFPNYSSELNVNALLLGDSALYLCASSQERENYNEQFFGPGTRLTVL.

As for this clone: The same CDR3 is also encoded by other DNA sequences in this sample. The V gene is TRBV7-9, the J gene TRBJ2-7; D remains ambiguous. Per the germline V gene, CDR1 is SEHNR and CDR2 is FQNEAQ (reference sequence). The CDR3 runs 13 residues. The V end was cut by 2 bases, the J end by 5 bases, with 10 bases between. The CDR3 bases are TGTGCCAGCAGCTTACTCCTTGGGGACGAGCAGTACTTC. Its protein product is CASSLLLGDEQYF.

The rearrangement links TRBV19 to TRBJ2-7; D is perhaps TRBD2 (6 bases). The V gene lost 3 bases and the J gene lost 5 bases, with 20 bases spanning the gap. CDR1 is LNHDA and CDR2 is SQIVND in the germline V gene (reference sequence). The CDR3 runs 16 residues. The CDR3 DNA is TGTGCCAGTAGTATGGAGGTCAGCGGGCGAGTTCACGAGCAGTACTTC. This codes for CASSMEVSGRVHEQYF.

A word on this clone: Other DNA sequences within the sample encode an identical CDR3. The chain has TRBV29-1 and TRBJ2-1; D is undetermined. The CDR3 is made up of 12 amino acids. The germline gives CDR1 SQVTM, CDR2 ANQGSEA. The germline V and J ends were trimmed by 0 bases and 1 base, with 1 base remaining between them. The CDR3 is CSVEDSYNEQFF. The CDR3 nucleotides are TGCAGCGTTGAAGATTCCTACAATGAGCAGTTCTTC.

This sequence joins TRBV29-1 and TRBJ2-7; the D gene could be TRBD1 or TRBD2 (5 bases each). V was clipped by 0 bases and J by 5 bases, with 17 bases between them. The CDR3 spans 15 residues. Germline loops: CDR1 SQVTM, CDR2 ANQGSEA. For the CDR3, the DNA is TGCAGCGTTGAAGAACCCTCGTCGGGGCCGGACGAGCAGTACTTC. Protein product: CSVEEPSSGPDEQYF.

The chain recombines TRBV5-1 with TRBJ2-5; unclear D gene. Trimming shortened V by 0 bases and J by 3 bases, and 6 bases separated the two germline ends. CDR1 is SGHRS, CDR2 YFSETQ, per germline. The CDR3 consists of 13 residues. The CDR3, as DNA: TGCGCCAGCAGCTTGGCCCCTAAAGAGACCCAGTACTTC. It is translated as CASSLAPKETQYF.

A word on this clone: Additional DNA sequences in this sample encode the identical CDR3. CDR3 sequence (DNA): TGTGCCAGCAGCCAGGTCGGGTATGAGCAGTTCTTC. Its translation: CASSQVGYEQFF. This rearrangement joins TRBV14 to TRBJ2-1; D is ambiguous. The ends were cut back, 3 bases at V and 8 bases at J, with 8 bases in the middle. This CDR3 region has 12 residues. CDR1 SGHDN and CDR2 FVKESK come from the germline V gene.

The V and J genes are TRBV7-9 and TRBJ2-7, with 10 bases identical to TRBD2. CDR3 length: 15 amino acids. Unmatched junction bases numbered 5, after V lost 5 bases and J lost 1 base. Germline assignment: CDR1 SEHNR and CDR2 FQNEAQ (reference sequence). The CDR3 DNA reads TGTGCCAGCAGCGCCCCGGGACTAGCGTCCTACGAGCAGTACTTC. Translating it yields CASSAPGLASYEQYF.

The chain is built from TRBV2 and TRBJ2-7; a weak D match, TRBD2 (6 bases). CDR1 is SNHLY, CDR2 FYNNEI, per germline. V was shortened by 4 bases and J by 2 bases, with 15 bases between the two germline ends. This CDR3 is 15 amino acids long. The CDR3 loop is CASSGSAGPPYEQYF. CDR3 DNA sequence: TGTGCCAGCAGTGGGTCGGCGGGACCACCCTACGAGCAGTACTTC.

V and J are TRBV7-2 and TRBJ2-3; 8 positions agree with TRBD2. The ends lost 1 base at V and 3 bases at J; junction bases unmatched: 6. Per germline, CDR1 SGHTA and CDR2 FQGNSA. CDR3 length equals 16 residues. CDR3: CASSLVGRAGTDTQYF. The CDR3 DNA reads as TGTGCCAGCAGCTTAGTCGGGAGGGCCGGGACAGATACGCAGTATTTT.

The gene calls are TRBV6-5 and TRBJ1-1; no reliable D call. The CDR3 has 11 residues. CDR1 MNHEY and CDR2 SVGAGI come from the germline V gene. V was cut by 2 bases and J by 8 bases, with 6 bases left in between. The CDR3 sequence is CASSYIGEAFF. The CDR3 DNA sequence: TGTGCCAGCAGTTACATTGGGGAAGCTTTCTTT.

The chain is built from TRBV4-1 and TRBJ2-7, with TRBD2 identical over 10 bases. This CDR3 has 14 amino acids. Trimming took 5 bases from V and 3 from J; bases not matched to a gene: 4. Germline-derived CDR1 and CDR2 are MGHRA and YSYEKL. As DNA, the CDR3 is TGCGCCAGCAGCTTTCGGACTAGCGGCTACGAGCAGTACTTC. It specifies CASSFRTSGYEQYF.

V gene TRBV19 combines with J gene TRBJ1-5; D not resolved. Trimming shortened V by 5 bases and J by 1 base, and 15 bases separated the two germline ends. CDR1 is LNHDA and CDR2 is SQIVND in the germline V gene (reference sequence). This CDR3 has 16 amino acids. In DNA, the CDR3 is TGTGCCAGTAGTTTACCCAAGGCGGGAAGCAATCAGCCCCAGCATTTT. As protein: CASSLPKAGSNQPQHF.

The chain employs TRBV6-6 and TRBJ1-1, with TRBD1 identical over 8 bases. CDR1 is MNHNY, CDR2 SVGAGI, per germline (reference sequence). This CDR3 is 14 amino acids long. Germline trimming cut 8 bases from V and 1 base from J; bases unmatched to any gene: 6. The CDR3 here is CASGPRGPNTEAFF. CDR3 nucleotides: TGTGCCAGCGGCCCCAGGGGGCCGAACACTGAAGCTTTCTTT.

The chain couples TRBV28 to TRBJ1-4; possibly TRBD1 for D (5 bases). The germline CDR1 and CDR2 sequences are MDHEN and SYDVKM. Trimming left V 7 bases short and J 7 bases short, with 19 bases between. This CDR3 is 15 amino acids long. CDR3 protein: CASTSGRAFTEKLFF. The CDR3 bases are TGTGCCAGCACATCCGGCAGGGCGTTCACTGAAAAACTGTTTTTT.

The rearrangement joins TRBV7-2 to TRBJ2-7, with TRBD2 matching over 9 bases. Germline V gives CDR1 SGHTA, CDR2 FQGNSA. The CDR3 is 15 residues long. The V and J ends lost 2 bases and 4 bases, in that order; junction bases with no gene match: 6. The CDR3 DNA follows: TGTGCCAGCAGCTTATATCTAGCGGGAAAATACGAGCAGTACTTC. Amino acids: CASSLYLAGKYEQYF.

This chain links TRBV29-1 with TRBJ2-1; no clear D. Germline V gene sequence: CDR1 SQVTM, CDR2 ANQGSEA. The CDR3 covers 12 residues. Trimming removed 7 bases from V and 8 bases from J, with 15 bases in between. The CDR3 is CSARIGLDEQFF. The CDR3, as DNA: TGCAGCGCCCGCATAGGTTTGGATGAGCAGTTCTTC.

The chain employs TRBV6-1 and TRBJ2-2; TRBD2 matches 11 bases. The germline gives CDR1 MNHNS, CDR2 SASEGT. The V gene end was trimmed by 6 bases and the J gene end by 5 bases; junction bases not matched to a gene: 5. This CDR3 spans 15 amino acids. CDR3 sequence reads: CASSLAGGSTGELFF. The CDR3 region has the DNA TGTGCCAGCAGCTTAGCGGGAGGGTCTACCGGGGAGCTGTTTTTT.

The rearrangement links TRBV7-9 to TRBJ2-5; 13 bases line up with TRBD2. CDR1 SEHNR and CDR2 FQNEAQ come from the germline V gene (reference sequence). V dropped 4 bases and J dropped 4; count of bases not matched to a gene: 3. The CDR3 spans 15 residues. The CDR3 region is CASSSWTSGRETQYF. CDR3 nucleotide sequence: TGTGCCAGCAGCTCATGGACTAGCGGGAGAGAGACCCAGTACTTC.

The chain has TRBV7-9 and TRBJ2-7; D gene uncertain. The ends were cut back, 3 bases at V and 4 bases at J, with 7 bases in the middle. The V gene's germline CDR1 is SEHNR and CDR2 FQNEAQ (reference sequence). The CDR3 totals 12 residues. In DNA form, the CDR3 reads TGTGCCAGCAGCTTTCGGACGTACGAGCAGTACTTC. It encodes CASSFRTYEQYF. Drawing the rest from reference TRBV7-9 and TRBJ2-7, the complete variable domain is DTGVSQNPRHKITKRGQNVTFRCDPISEHNRLYWYRQTLGQGPEFLTYFQNEAQLEKSRLLSDRFSAERPKGSFSTLEIQRTEQGDSAMYLCASSFRTYEQYFGPGTRLTVT.

The chain couples TRBV7-6 to TRBJ2-2, with 9 bases matching TRBD1. Trimming took 5 bases from V and 4 from J; bases not matched to a gene: 8. CDR1 SGHVS and CDR2 FNYEAQ come from the germline V gene. This CDR3 is built from 16 residues. The CDR3 region is CASSTKTGGFTGELFF. In nucleotides, the CDR3 is TGTGCCAGCAGCACGAAGACAGGGGGGTTCACCGGGGAGCTGTTTTTT.